A selection of T cell receptor beta chains follows, all from one sample in a study of CD8+ T cells in alopecia areata. Generated by immunoSEQ multiplex PCR, the TCRdb table keeps only in-frame clones and is missing some. Among under 350,000 clones listed, 55% to 75% were seen once. Sequencing was performed on CD4+ T cells sorted from blood, taken at week 24, from a patient treated with tofacitinib. The receptor set was obtained from a human donor with alopecia areata. The CDR3 runs from the conserved cysteine through the conserved F or W. D genes are given only for firm matches. Only part of the rows carry a size: once, few, many, or a class if the clone is expanded.

v_gene: TRBV27; d_gene: .; abundance: once; j_gene: TRBJ2-3; CDR3aa: CASSPLAGDGTDTQYF; CDR3nt: TGTGCCAGCAGTCCTCTAGCAGGGGACGGCACAGATACGCAGTATTTT
v_gene: TRBV29-1; d_gene: .; abundance: .; j_gene: TRBJ2-7; CDR3aa: CSVERGGYEQYF; CDR3nt: TGCAGCGTTGAGCGGGGAGGCTACGAGCAGTACTTC
v_gene: TRBV30; d_gene: .; abundance: .; j_gene: TRBJ1-1; CDR3aa: CAWSPRNTEAFF; CDR3nt: TGTGCCTGGAGCCCCAGGAACACTGAAGCTTTCTTT
v_gene: TRBV2; d_gene: .; abundance: .; j_gene: TRBJ2-3; CDR3aa: CASSVERGTDTQYF; CDR3nt: TGTGCCAGCAGTGTGGAGCGGGGCACAGATACGCAGTATTTT
v_gene: TRBV29-1; d_gene: TRBD1; abundance: .; j_gene: TRBJ1-1; CDR3aa: CSVEPRTGREAFF; CDR3nt: TGCAGCGTTGAACCCAGGACAGGGAGGGAAGCTTTCTTT
v_gene: TRBV30; d_gene: .; abundance: .; j_gene: TRBJ1-5; CDR3aa: CAWSATLNQPQHF; CDR3nt: TGTGCCTGGAGCGCAACTCTCAATCAGCCCCAGCATTTT
v_gene: TRBV7-2; d_gene: TRBD1; abundance: .; j_gene: TRBJ1-2; CDR3aa: CASSWDRDGYTF; CDR3nt: TGTGCCAGCAGCTGGGACAGGGACGGCTACACCTTC
v_gene: TRBV29-1; d_gene: .; abundance: .; j_gene: TRBJ1-2; CDR3aa: CSVEGRHPNYGYTF; CDR3nt: TGCAGCGTTGAAGGCAGGCACCCTAACTATGGCTACACCTTC
v_gene: TRBV2; d_gene: .; abundance: .; j_gene: TRBJ1-6; CDR3aa: CASSEARSTNSPLHF; CDR3nt: TGTGCCAGCAGTGAAGCACGCAGCACTAATTCACCCCTCCACTTT
v_gene: TRBV7-9; d_gene: .; abundance: once; j_gene: TRBJ2-7; CDR3aa: CASSLVQTGEQYF; CDR3nt: TGTGCCAGCAGCTTAGTACAAACCGGCGAGCAGTACTTC
v_gene: TRBV5-4; d_gene: TRBD1; abundance: .; j_gene: TRBJ1-6; CDR3aa: CASSIGQAYNSPLHF; CDR3nt: TGTGCCAGCAGCATCGGACAGGCCTATAATTCACCCCTCCACTTT
v_gene: TRBV28; d_gene: .; abundance: .; j_gene: TRBJ1-2; CDR3aa: CASSSFDGYTF; CDR3nt: TGTGCCAGCAGTTCATTCGACGGCTACACCTTC
v_gene: TRBV4-1; d_gene: .; abundance: few; j_gene: TRBJ1-1; CDR3aa: CASSHPAWGTEAFF; CDR3nt: TGCGCCAGCAGCCATCCCGCCTGGGGCACTGAAGCTTTCTTT
v_gene: TRBV6-1; d_gene: .; abundance: few; j_gene: TRBJ2-7; CDR3aa: CASSGTGMSYEQYF; CDR3nt: TGTGCCAGCAGTGGAACAGGGATGTCCTACGAGCAGTACTTC
v_gene: TRBV29-1; d_gene: .; abundance: few; j_gene: TRBJ1-1; CDR3aa: CSVEGGGTEAFF; CDR3nt: TGCAGCGTTGAGGGGGGAGGGACTGAAGCTTTCTTT
v_gene: TRBV30; d_gene: TRBD1; abundance: .; j_gene: TRBJ1-1; CDR3aa: CAWSVGTGIEAFF; CDR3nt: TGTGCCTGGAGTGTCGGGACAGGTATTGAAGCTTTCTTT
v_gene: TRBV23-1; d_gene: TRBD1; abundance: few; j_gene: TRBJ1-5; CDR3aa: CASSPPSDRVGQPQHF; CDR3nt: TGCGCCAGCAGTCCCCCATCCGACAGGGTGGGACAGCCCCAGCATTTT
v_gene: TRBV27; d_gene: .; abundance: .; j_gene: TRBJ2-7; CDR3aa: CASSPWGQYF; CDR3nt: TGTGCCAGCAGTCCCTGGGGCCAATACTTC
v_gene: TRBV15; d_gene: .; abundance: .; j_gene: TRBJ2-5; CDR3aa: CATSSSLQREETQYF; CDR3nt: TGTGCCACCAGCTCTTCCCTACAGCGCGAAGAGACCCAGTACTTC
v_gene: TRBV30; d_gene: .; abundance: .; j_gene: TRBJ2-7; CDR3aa: CAWDRTGLLTSEQYF; CDR3nt: TGTGCCTGGGACAGAACAGGACTCCTTACTAGCGAGCAGTACTTC
v_gene: TRBV5-6; d_gene: TRBD1; abundance: .; j_gene: TRBJ2-5; CDR3aa: CASSLDGTGVRETQYF; CDR3nt: TGTGCCAGCAGCTTGGACGGGACAGGGGTTCGGGAGACCCAGTACTTC
v_gene: TRBV30; d_gene: .; abundance: .; j_gene: TRBJ2-2; CDR3aa: CAWTGATNTGELFF; CDR3nt: TGTGCCTGGACAGGGGCCACGAACACCGGGGAGCTGTTTTTT
v_gene: TRBV15; d_gene: .; abundance: .; j_gene: TRBJ1-2; CDR3aa: CATSRGALLRRDYGYTF; CDR3nt: TGTGCCACCAGCAGAGGGGCCTTGCTCCGCAGGGACTATGGCTACACCTTC
v_gene: TRBV27; d_gene: .; abundance: .; j_gene: TRBJ2-5; CDR3aa: CASSPGVTQYF; CDR3nt: TGTGCCAGCAGCCCGGGGGTAACCCAGTACTTC
v_gene: TRBV7-2; d_gene: .; abundance: .; j_gene: TRBJ1-5; CDR3aa: CASSLGVNQPQHF; CDR3nt: TGTGCCAGCAGCTTAGGGGTAAACCAGCCCCAGCATTTT
v_gene: TRBV4-3; d_gene: TRBD1; abundance: once; j_gene: TRBJ1-2; CDR3aa: CASSREWTGPNYGYTF; CDR3nt: TGCGCCAGCAGCCGTGAATGGACAGGCCCTAACTATGGCTACACCTTC
v_gene: TRBV20-1; d_gene: .; abundance: .; j_gene: TRBJ2-7; CDR3aa: CSAHRSGFLYF; CDR3nt: TGCAGTGCCCACAGAAGCGGGTTCCTGTACTTC
v_gene: TRBV7-6; d_gene: TRBD2; abundance: .; j_gene: TRBJ2-1; CDR3aa: CASSQERGEQFF; CDR3nt: TGTGCCAGCAGCCAAGAGCGGGGCGAGCAGTTCTTC
v_gene: TRBV29-1; d_gene: .; abundance: .; j_gene: TRBJ1-1; CDR3aa: CSVEGRLNTEAFF; CDR3nt: TGCAGCGTTGAAGGGCGGTTGAACACTGAAGCTTTCTTT
v_gene: TRBV29-1; d_gene: TRBD1; abundance: .; j_gene: TRBJ2-4; CDR3aa: CSAGTDIQYF; CDR3nt: TGCAGCGCCGGGACAGATATTCAGTACTTC
v_gene: TRBV28; d_gene: .; abundance: .; j_gene: TRBJ1-2; CDR3aa: CATSLGASSYGYTF; CDR3nt: TGTGCCACCAGCTTGGGGGCTAGTTCCTATGGCTACACCTTC
v_gene: TRBV5-4; d_gene: TRBD1; abundance: .; j_gene: TRBJ2-2; CDR3aa: CASSRQGRDTGELFF; CDR3nt: TGTGCCAGCAGCCGACAGGGGAGAGACACCGGGGAGCTGTTTTTT
v_gene: TRBV4-1; d_gene: .; abundance: .; j_gene: TRBJ2-3; CDR3aa: CASSPGETDTQYF; CDR3nt: TGCGCCAGCAGCCCCGGGGAAACAGATACGCAGTATTTT
v_gene: TRBV18; d_gene: .; abundance: .; j_gene: TRBJ1-5; CDR3aa: CASSLRGSSGGNQPQHF; CDR3nt: TGTGCCAGCTCCCTGAGGGGCTCCTCAGGGGGCAATCAGCCCCAGCATTTT
v_gene: TRBV4-1; d_gene: .; abundance: few; j_gene: TRBJ2-3; CDR3aa: CASSQDHVIHTQYF; CDR3nt: TGCGCCAGCAGCCAAGATCACGTCATCCATACGCAGTATTTT
v_gene: TRBV6-5; d_gene: .; abundance: .; j_gene: TRBJ2-7; CDR3aa: CASSSGNTYEQYF; CDR3nt: TGTGCCAGCAGTTCGGGAAACACCTACGAGCAGTACTTC
v_gene: TRBV30; d_gene: TRBD1; abundance: .; j_gene: TRBJ1-6; CDR3aa: CAWSYGQGNSPLHF; CDR3nt: TGTGCCTGGAGCTACGGACAGGGGAATTCACCCCTCCACTTT
v_gene: TRBV29-1; d_gene: TRBD2; abundance: .; j_gene: TRBJ2-3; CDR3aa: CSGGGADTQYF; CDR3nt: TGCAGCGGGGGAGGGGCAGATACGCAGTATTTT
v_gene: TRBV27; d_gene: .; abundance: once; j_gene: TRBJ2-7; CDR3aa: CASSWRDRNYEQYF; CDR3nt: TGTGCCAGCAGTTGGAGGGACAGAAACTACGAGCAGTACTTC
v_gene: TRBV2; d_gene: TRBD1; abundance: few; j_gene: TRBJ2-7; CDR3aa: CASTPGTAYYEQYF; CDR3nt: TGTGCCAGCACCCCCGGGACAGCCTACTACGAGCAGTACTTC
v_gene: TRBV27; d_gene: TRBD2; abundance: .; j_gene: TRBJ2-3; CDR3aa: CASSSLAGTDTQYF; CDR3nt: TGTGCCAGCAGTTCACTAGCGGGGACAGATACGCAGTATTTT
v_gene: TRBV6-6; d_gene: .; abundance: few; j_gene: TRBJ1-3; CDR3aa: CASSRSGNTIYF; CDR3nt: TGTGCCAGCAGCAGATCTGGAAACACCATATATTTT
v_gene: TRBV14; d_gene: TRBD2; abundance: once; j_gene: TRBJ2-1; CDR3aa: CASRDSGGWGNEQFF; CDR3nt: TGTGCCAGCAGAGATAGCGGGGGCTGGGGCAATGAGCAGTTCTTC
v_gene: TRBV30; d_gene: .; abundance: once; j_gene: TRBJ2-6; CDR3aa: CACQLGAGANVLTF; CDR3nt: TGTGCCTGCCAACTGGGGGCCGGGGCCAACGTCCTGACTTTC
v_gene: TRBV7-9; d_gene: .; abundance: .; j_gene: TRBJ2-5; CDR3aa: CASSLDTVQYF; CDR3nt: TGTGCCAGCAGCTTAGATACAGTGCAGTACTTC